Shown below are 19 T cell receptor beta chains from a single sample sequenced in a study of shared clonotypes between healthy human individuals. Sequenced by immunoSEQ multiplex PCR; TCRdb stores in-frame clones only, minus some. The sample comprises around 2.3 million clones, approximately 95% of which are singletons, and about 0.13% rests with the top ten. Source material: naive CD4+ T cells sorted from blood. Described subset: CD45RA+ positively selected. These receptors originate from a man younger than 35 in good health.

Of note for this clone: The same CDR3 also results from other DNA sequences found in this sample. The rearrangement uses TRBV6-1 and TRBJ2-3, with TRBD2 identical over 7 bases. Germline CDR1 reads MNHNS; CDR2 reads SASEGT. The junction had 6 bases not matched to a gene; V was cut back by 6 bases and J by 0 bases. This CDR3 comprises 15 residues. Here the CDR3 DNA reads TGTGCCAGCAGCCCTAGCGGAGTTAGCACAGATACGCAGTATTTT. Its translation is CASSPSGVSTDTQYF.

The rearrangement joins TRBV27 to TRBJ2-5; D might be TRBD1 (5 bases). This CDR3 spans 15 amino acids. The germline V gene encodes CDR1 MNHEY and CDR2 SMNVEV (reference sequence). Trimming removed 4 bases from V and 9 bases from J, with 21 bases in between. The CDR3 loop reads CASSSYPGPGWAQYF. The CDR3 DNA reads TGTGCCAGCAGTTCTTACCCAGGGCCTGGTTGGGCCCAGTACTTC.

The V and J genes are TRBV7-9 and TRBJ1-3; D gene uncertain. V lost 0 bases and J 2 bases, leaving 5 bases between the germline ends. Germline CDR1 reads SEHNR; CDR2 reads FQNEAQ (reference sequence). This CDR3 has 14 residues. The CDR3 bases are TGTGCCAGCAGCTTAGCGGAGGCTGGAAACACCATATATTTT. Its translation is CASSLAEAGNTIYF.

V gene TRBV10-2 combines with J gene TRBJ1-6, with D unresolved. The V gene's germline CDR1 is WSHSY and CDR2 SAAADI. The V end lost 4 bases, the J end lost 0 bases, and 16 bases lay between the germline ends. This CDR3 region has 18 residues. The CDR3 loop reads CASSAPNQFGSYNSPLHF. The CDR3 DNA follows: TGCGCCAGCAGTGCCCCCAACCAGTTCGGCTCCTATAATTCACCCCTCCACTTT.

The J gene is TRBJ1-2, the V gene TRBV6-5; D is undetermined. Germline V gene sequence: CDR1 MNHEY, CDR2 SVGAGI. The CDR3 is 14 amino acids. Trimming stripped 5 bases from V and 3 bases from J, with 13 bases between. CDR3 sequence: CASSPLAPHYGYTF. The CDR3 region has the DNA TGTGCCAGCAGTCCTTTAGCTCCCCACTATGGCTACACCTTC.

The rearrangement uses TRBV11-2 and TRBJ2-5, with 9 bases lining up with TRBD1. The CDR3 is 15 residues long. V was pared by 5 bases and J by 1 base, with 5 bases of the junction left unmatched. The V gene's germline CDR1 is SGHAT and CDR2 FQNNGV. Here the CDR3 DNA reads TGTGCCAGCAGCGCGGGGACAGGGTTCCAAGAGACCCAGTACTTC. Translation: CASSAGTGFQETQYF.

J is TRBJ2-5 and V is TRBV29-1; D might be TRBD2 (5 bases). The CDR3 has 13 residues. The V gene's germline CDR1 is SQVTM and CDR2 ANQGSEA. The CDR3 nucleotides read TGCGCGTGGGCCCACCGAGAGGGAGAGACCCAGTACTTC. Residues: CAWAHREGETQYF.

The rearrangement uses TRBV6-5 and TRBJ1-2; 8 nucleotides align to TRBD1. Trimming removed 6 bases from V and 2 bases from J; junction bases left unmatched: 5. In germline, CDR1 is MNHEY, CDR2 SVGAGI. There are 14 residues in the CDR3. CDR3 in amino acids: CASRKDRVNYGYTF. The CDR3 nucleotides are TGTGCCAGCAGGAAGGACAGGGTAAACTATGGCTACACCTTC.

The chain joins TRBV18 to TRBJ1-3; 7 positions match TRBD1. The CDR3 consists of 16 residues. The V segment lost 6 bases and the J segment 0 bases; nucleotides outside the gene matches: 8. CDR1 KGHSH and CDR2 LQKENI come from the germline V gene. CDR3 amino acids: CASSLQGLSSGNTIYF. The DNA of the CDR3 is TGTGCCAGCTCGCTACAGGGGTTAAGCTCTGGAAACACCATATATTTT.

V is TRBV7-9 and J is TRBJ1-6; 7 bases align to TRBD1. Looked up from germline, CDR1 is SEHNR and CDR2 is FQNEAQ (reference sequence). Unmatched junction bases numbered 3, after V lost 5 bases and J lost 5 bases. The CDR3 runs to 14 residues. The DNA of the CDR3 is TGTGCCAGCAGCCCCACAGGGGATAATTCACCCCTCCACTTT. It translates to CASSPTGDNSPLHF. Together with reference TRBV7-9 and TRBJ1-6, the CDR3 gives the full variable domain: DTGVSQNPRHKITKRGQNVTFRCDPISEHNRLYWYRQTLGQGPEFLTYFQNEAQLEKSRLLSDRFSAERPKGSFSTLEIQRTEQGDSAMYLCASSPTGDNSPLHFGNGTRLTVT.

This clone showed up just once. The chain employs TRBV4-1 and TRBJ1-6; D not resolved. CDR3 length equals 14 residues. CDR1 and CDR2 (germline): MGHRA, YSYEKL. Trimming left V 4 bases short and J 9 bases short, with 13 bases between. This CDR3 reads CASSRAGLGSPLHF. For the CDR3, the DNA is TGCGCCAGCAGCCGCGCCGGCTTGGGTTCACCCCTCCACTTT.

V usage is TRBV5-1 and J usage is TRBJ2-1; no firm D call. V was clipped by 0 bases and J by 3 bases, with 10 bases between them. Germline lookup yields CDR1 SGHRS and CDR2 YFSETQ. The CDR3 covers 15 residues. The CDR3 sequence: CASSLGPAYYNEQFF. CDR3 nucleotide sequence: TGCGCCAGCAGCTTGGGCCCAGCGTACTACAATGAGCAGTTCTTC. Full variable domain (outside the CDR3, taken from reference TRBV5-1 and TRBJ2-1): KAGVTQTPRYLIKTRGQQVTLSCSPISGHRSVSWYQQTPGQGLQFLFEYFSETQRNKGNFPGRFSGRQFSNSRSEMNVSTLELGDSALYLCASSLGPAYYNEQFFGPGTRLTVL.

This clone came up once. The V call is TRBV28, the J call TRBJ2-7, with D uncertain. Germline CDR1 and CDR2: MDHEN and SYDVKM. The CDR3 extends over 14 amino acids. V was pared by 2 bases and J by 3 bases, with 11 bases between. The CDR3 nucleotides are TGTGCCAGCAGTTTAGTGGCTAGAGACTACGAGCAGTACTTC. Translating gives CASSLVARDYEQYF.

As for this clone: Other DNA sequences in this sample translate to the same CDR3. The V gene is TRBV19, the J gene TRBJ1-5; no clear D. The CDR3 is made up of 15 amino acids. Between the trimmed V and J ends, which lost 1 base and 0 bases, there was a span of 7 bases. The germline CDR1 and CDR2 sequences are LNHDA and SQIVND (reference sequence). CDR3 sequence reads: CASSIAIYSNQPQHF. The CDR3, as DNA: TGTGCCAGTAGTATAGCCATTTATAGCAATCAGCCCCAGCATTTT. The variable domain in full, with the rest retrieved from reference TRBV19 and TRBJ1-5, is DGGITQSPKYLFRKEGQNVTLSCEQNLNHDAMYWYRQDPGQGLRLIYYSQIVNDFQKGDIAEGYSVSREKKESFPLTVTSAQKNPTAFYLCASSIAIYSNQPQHFGDGTRLSIL.

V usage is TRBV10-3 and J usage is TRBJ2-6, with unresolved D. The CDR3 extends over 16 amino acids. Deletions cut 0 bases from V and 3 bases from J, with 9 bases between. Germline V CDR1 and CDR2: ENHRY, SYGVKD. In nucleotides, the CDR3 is TGTGCCATCAGTGAGTCCCCCAGCTATGGGGCCAACGTCCTGACTTTC. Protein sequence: CAISESPSYGANVLTF.

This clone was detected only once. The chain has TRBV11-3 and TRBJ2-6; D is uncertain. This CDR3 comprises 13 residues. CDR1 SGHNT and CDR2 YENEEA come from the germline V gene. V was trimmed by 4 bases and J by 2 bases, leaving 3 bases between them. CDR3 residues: CASSSTGANVLTF. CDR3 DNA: TGTGCCAGCAGCTCCACTGGGGCCAACGTCCTGACTTTC.

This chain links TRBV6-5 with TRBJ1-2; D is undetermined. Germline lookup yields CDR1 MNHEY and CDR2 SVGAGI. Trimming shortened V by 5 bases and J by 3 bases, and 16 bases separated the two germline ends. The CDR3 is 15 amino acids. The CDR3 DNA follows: TGTGCCAGCAGTCCTCAAGGGTATGGGTACTATGGCTACACCTTC. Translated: CASSPQGYGYYGYTF.

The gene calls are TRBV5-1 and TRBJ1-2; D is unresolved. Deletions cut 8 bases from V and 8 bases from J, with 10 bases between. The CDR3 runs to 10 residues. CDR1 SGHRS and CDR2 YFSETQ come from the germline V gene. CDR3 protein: CARRGCGYTF. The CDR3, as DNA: TGCGCCAGGAGAGGTTGCGGCTACACCTTC.

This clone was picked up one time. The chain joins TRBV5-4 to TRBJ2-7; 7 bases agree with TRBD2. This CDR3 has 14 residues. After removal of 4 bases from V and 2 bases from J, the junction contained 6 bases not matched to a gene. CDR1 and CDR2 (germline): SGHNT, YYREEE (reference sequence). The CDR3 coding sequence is TGTGCCAGCAGCCGCGGGAGCCCCCCCTACGAGCAGTACTTC. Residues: CASSRGSPPYEQYF. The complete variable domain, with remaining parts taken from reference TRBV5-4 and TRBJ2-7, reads ETGVTQSPTHLIKTRGQQVTLRCSSQSGHNTVSWYQQALGQGPQFIFQYYREEENGRGNFPPRFSGLQFPNYSSELNVNALELDDSALYLCASSRGSPPYEQYFGPGTRLTVT.